The next 21 T cell receptor beta chains were all read from a single sample in a study of blood T cell repertoires in COVID-19. Produced via immunoSEQ multiplex PCR; TCRdb's table is partial and in-frame only. This table has roughly 150,000 clones, about nine tenths appearing once. Sample: peripheral blood. The receptors stem from a man in his sixties with active or convalescent COVID-19.

This clone appeared a single time. The chain is built from TRBV6-1 and TRBJ1-1; weak D call: TRBD1 (6 bases). Trimming left V 3 bases short and J 3 bases short, with 14 bases between. The CDR3 is made up of 15 amino acids. The germline gives CDR1 MNHNS, CDR2 SASEGT. CDR3 nucleotide sequence: TGTGCCAGCAGTGATAGAGGACAGCAGGACACTGAAGCTTTCTTT. Protein sequence: CASSDRGQQDTEAFF.

The chain employs TRBV15 and TRBJ2-5; a possible D gene is TRBD2 (5 bases). Germline CDR1 reads LNHNV; CDR2 reads YYDKDF (reference sequence). Trimming removed 5 bases at V and 3 bases at J, with 10 bases between. The CDR3 covers 13 residues. CDR3 nucleotide sequence: TGTGCCACCAGCCTCACTAGAAAAGAGACCCAGTACTTC. This encodes CATSLTRKETQYF.

This clone appeared a single time. This chain joins TRBV7-2 and TRBJ1-3; D is uncertain. From germline, CDR1 is SGHTA and CDR2 FQGNSA. This CDR3 has 14 amino acids. V lost 1 base, J lost 2 bases, and 6 bases lay in between. CDR3 in DNA: TGTGCCAGCAGCTTAGTTTTCGCTGGAAACACCATATATTTT. This gives the protein CASSLVFAGNTIYF.

The CDR3 here is CASSLTSGGRSSYEQYF. The CDR3 DNA reads TGTGCCAGCAGCCTTACCTCAGGGGGCCGGAGCTCCTACGAGCAGTACTTC. The chain joins TRBV7-8 to TRBJ2-7; 8 nucleotides match TRBD1. The CDR3 has 17 amino acids. Germline V gives CDR1 SGHVS, CDR2 FQNEAQ. After removal of 5 bases from V and 0 bases from J, the junction contained 12 bases not matched to a gene.

Only a few counts were recorded for this clone. This rearrangement joins TRBV3-1 (or the pseudogene TRBV3-2) to TRBJ2-1, with 8 bases aligning to TRBD2. The germline CDR1 and CDR2 sequences are LGHDT and YNNKEL (reference sequence). This CDR3 has 16 residues. Losses at the gene ends were 4 bases for V and 2 bases for J; bases not matched to a gene: 7. This CDR3 is CASSPQAGATYNEQFF. As DNA, the CDR3 is TGTGCCAGCAGCCCCCAAGCGGGAGCTACCTACAATGAGCAGTTCTTC.

This clone was picked up one time. The chain joins TRBV27 to TRBJ2-7, with D possibly matching TRBD2 (6 bases). Trimming took off 2 bases at V and 2 bases at J, with 16 bases between the two ends. The V gene's germline CDR1 is MNHEY and CDR2 SMNVEV (reference sequence). The CDR3 is made up of 16 amino acids. The CDR3 here is CASSLRGGGVPYEQYF. The CDR3 DNA reads TGTGCCAGCAGTTTAAGAGGTGGAGGGGTGCCCTACGAGCAGTACTTC.

The chain employs TRBV9 and TRBJ1-6; TRBD1 is a possible D gene (6 bases). The length of the CDR3 is 15 residues. The germline V gene has CDR1 SGDLS and CDR2 YYNGEE. Deletions cut 3 bases from V and 10 bases from J, with 17 bases between. The CDR3 is CASSAFWGRGSPLHF. The CDR3, as DNA: TGTGCCAGCAGCGCGTTTTGGGGGCGCGGATCACCCCTCCACTTT.

The chain carries TRBV6-2 or TRBV6-3 and TRBJ1-4, with TRBD1 matching 11 bases. The V segment lost 4 bases and the J segment 0 bases; nucleotides outside the gene matches: 7. CDR1 and CDR2 from the germline V gene are MNHEY and SVGEGT. CDR3 length equals 18 residues. Here the CDR3 DNA reads TGTGCCAGCAGTTCCGGGACAGGGGGATCTGCAACTAATGAAAAACTGTTTTTT. Protein sequence: CASSSGTGGSATNEKLFF.

The J gene is TRBJ1-6, the V gene TRBV5-1; the match to TRBD1 covers 7 bases. Germline V gene data show CDR1 as SGHRS and CDR2 as YFSETQ. With 4 bases clipped from V and 11 bases from J, the junction kept 9 bases outside the gene matches. The CDR3 contains 14 residues. The CDR3 region is CASSGTVSDPPLHF. The CDR3 region has the DNA TGCGCCAGCAGCGGGACAGTATCAGATCCACCCCTCCACTTT.

V usage is TRBV5-6 and J usage is TRBJ2-3, with TRBD2 matching 8 bases. The CDR3 sequence is 16 residues long. CDR1 and CDR2 (germline): SGHDT, YYEEEE. The V and J ends lost 1 base and 3 bases, in that order; junction bases with no gene match: 7. For the CDR3, the DNA is TGTGCCAGCAGCTTGAACCGGGGGGGAAGAACAGATACGCAGTATTTT. It specifies CASSLNRGGRTDTQYF.

V and J are TRBV18 and TRBJ1-2, with a possible D match to TRBD1 (6 bases). The CDR3 covers 15 residues. CDR1 and CDR2 (germline): KGHSH, LQKENI. V lost 2 bases and J 8 bases, leaving 18 bases between the germline ends. CDR3 protein: CASSPEPGGARGYTF. The CDR3, as DNA: TGTGCCAGCTCACCAGAACCGGGGGGGGCGCGCGGCTACACCTTC.

The V call is TRBV18, the J call TRBJ2-1, with 9 positions matching TRBD2. The CDR3 sequence is 15 residues long. Trimming at V came to 2 bases and at J to 7 bases, leaving 6 bases not matched to a gene. Germline lookup yields CDR1 KGHSH and CDR2 LQKENI. This chain's CDR3 is CASSPGGGANNEQFF. Here the CDR3 DNA reads TGTGCCAGCTCACCAGGCGGGGGGGCCAATAATGAGCAGTTCTTC.

This chain joins TRBV10-3 and TRBJ2-7; 9 positions match TRBD1. Germline V gives CDR1 ENHRY, CDR2 SYGVKD. The J segment lost 2 bases and the V segment lost 10 bases, leaving 9 bases of the junction unmatched. CDR3 length: 14 amino acids. DNA for the CDR3: TGTGCCACTACTACGGACAGGGGCCCCTACGAGCAGTACTTC. Its translation is CATTTDRGPYEQYF.

This chain uses TRBV2 with TRBJ1-1; D gene uncertain. Looked up from germline, CDR1 is SNHLY and CDR2 is FYNNEI. Trimming cost V 7 bases and J 7 bases, with 16 bases left between them. This CDR3 contains 13 residues. CDR3: CASMGTLEGEAFF. CDR3 nucleotides: TGTGCCAGCATGGGTACCCTAGAAGGTGAAGCTTTCTTT.

This clone was detected a few times. This chain links TRBV15 with TRBJ2-1; TRBD2 agrees at 8 bases. Germline CDR1 and CDR2: LNHNV and YYDKDF (reference sequence). The CDR3 length is 16 residues. The junction had 5 bases not matched to a gene; V was cut back by 4 bases and J by 0 bases. In nucleotides, the CDR3 is TGTGCCACCAGCACCGATACTAGCGGCTCCTACAATGAGCAGTTCTTC. Translating gives CATSTDTSGSYNEQFF.

The chain links TRBV6-1 to TRBJ2-3, with 7 positions matching TRBD2. The trim removed 1 base at V and 1 base at J, leaving 8 bases unmatched. Germline CDR1 reads MNHNS; CDR2 reads SASEGT. There are 17 residues in the CDR3. The CDR3 DNA reads as TGTGCCAGCAGTGAAGGAGGACTAGGTAGGGGCACAGATACGCAGTATTTT. This codes for CASSEGGLGRGTDTQYF.

The rearrangement uses TRBV10-3 and TRBJ1-1, with D uncertain. Deletions cut 4 bases from V and 0 bases from J, with 15 bases between. CDR3 length equals 16 residues. From germline, CDR1 is ENHRY and CDR2 SYGVKD. DNA of the CDR3: TGTGCCATCAGTGCCCGCTTTCGCCCTATGAACACTGAAGCTTTCTTT. This translates into CAISARFRPMNTEAFF.

V and J are TRBV7-7 and TRBJ2-3, with TRBD2 identical over 12 bases. With V trimmed by 1 base and J by 4 bases, 3 bases remained unmatched. The germline gives CDR1 SSHAT, CDR2 FNYEAQ (reference sequence). The CDR3 length is 16 residues. The CDR3 DNA reads TGTGCCAGCAGCTTAGGACTAGCGGGAGTCTCAGATACGCAGTATTTT. Residues: CASSLGLAGVSDTQYF.

The chain has TRBV5-1 and TRBJ1-4; 9 bases agree with TRBD1. The CDR3 sequence is 16 residues long. Trimming cost V 0 bases and J 4 bases; bases outside gene matches: 4. In germline, CDR1 is SGHRS, CDR2 YFSETQ. The CDR3 bases are TGCGCCAGCAGCTTGGTGAAGACAGGGGGTAATGAAAAACTGTTTTTT. Protein: CASSLVKTGGNEKLFF.

This chain uses TRBV5-1 with TRBJ1-1, with D unclear. CDR1 and CDR2 from the germline V gene are SGHRS and YFSETQ. The CDR3 loop spans 14 amino acids. Trimming left V 0 bases short and J 3 bases short, with 9 bases between. Here the CDR3 DNA reads TGCGCCAGCAGCTTGGGGCAGATATACACTGAAGCTTTCTTT. Protein: CASSLGQIYTEAFF.

The rearrangement uses TRBV18 and TRBJ2-5; weak D call: TRBD2 (6 bases). The V end was cut by 5 bases, the J end by 2 bases, with 12 bases between. Germline CDR1 is KGHSH and CDR2 is LQKENI. CDR3 length: 14 residues. CDR3 DNA sequence: TGTGCCAGCTCATCTGGCGGGGATCAAGAGACCCAGTACTTC. Protein: CASSSGGDQETQYF.